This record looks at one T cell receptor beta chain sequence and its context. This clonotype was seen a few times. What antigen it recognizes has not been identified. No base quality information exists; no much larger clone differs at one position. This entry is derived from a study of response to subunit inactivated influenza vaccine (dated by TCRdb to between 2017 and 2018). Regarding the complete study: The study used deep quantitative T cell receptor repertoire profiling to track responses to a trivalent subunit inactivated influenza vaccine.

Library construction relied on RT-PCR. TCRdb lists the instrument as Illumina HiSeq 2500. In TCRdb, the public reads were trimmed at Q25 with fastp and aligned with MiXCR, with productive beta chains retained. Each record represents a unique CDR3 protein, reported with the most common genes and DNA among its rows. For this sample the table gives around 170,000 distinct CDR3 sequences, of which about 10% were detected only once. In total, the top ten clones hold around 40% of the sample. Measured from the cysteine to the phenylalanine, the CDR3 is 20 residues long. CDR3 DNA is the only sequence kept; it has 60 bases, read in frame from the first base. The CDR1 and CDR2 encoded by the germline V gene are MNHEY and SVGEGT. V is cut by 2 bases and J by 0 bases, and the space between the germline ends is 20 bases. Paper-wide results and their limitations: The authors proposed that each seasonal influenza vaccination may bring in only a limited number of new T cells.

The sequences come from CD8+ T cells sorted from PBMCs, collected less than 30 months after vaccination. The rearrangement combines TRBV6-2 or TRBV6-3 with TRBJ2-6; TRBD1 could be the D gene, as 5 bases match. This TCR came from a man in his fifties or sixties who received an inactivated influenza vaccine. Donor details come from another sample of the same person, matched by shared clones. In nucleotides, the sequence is TGTGCCAGCAGTTACCCTATTCCGCCCAGGGTCCTCTCTGGGGCCAACGTCCTGACTTTC. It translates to CASSYPIPPRVLSGANVLTF.